This entry concerns a single T cell receptor (beta chain). Its specificity is unknown. These data come from a study of regulatory T cells in long-lasting Graves disease. Whole-study context: New Graves' disease cases had less than 3 months of antithyroid drugs.

Study conclusions and caveats: Persistent disease exhibited a predilection for TRBV28, TRBJ1-2 and TRBJ2-5.

Construction of TCR beta libraries relied on iRepertoire HTBI primers and on Arm-PCR targeting CDR3 regions. MiXCR, run by TCRdb on the multiplex PCR reads, gives a single entry per CDR3 protein. The table lists under 700,000 distinct CDR3 sequences, 15% to 20% of them singletons. In germline, CDR1 is SGHAT, CDR2 FQDESV (reference sequence). Trimming cost V 2 bases and J 6 bases; bases outside gene matches: 9. The length of the CDR3 is 15 residues. Time point specified: newly diagnosed GD, antithyroid drugs for less than 3 months. PBMC-derived RNA was used for the TCR library. The same sample was also used in a study of T cells in Graves' hyperthyroidism and ophthalmopathy.

The source of this sequence is a woman aged 35-65 years with Graves disease. The source was peripheral blood mononuclear cells (PBMCs), collected at new diagnosis, from a patient treated with antithyroid drugs. The V call is TRBV11-1, the J call TRBJ2-7; 8 bases agree with TRBD1. The DNA of the CDR3 is TGTGCCAGCAGCTTATTGGGCAGGGGGCGCGGCGAGCAGTACTTC. Translation: CASSLLGRGRGEQYF.